These 9 T cell receptor beta chains were all obtained from the same sample, sequenced in a study of cytomegalovirus exposure and HLA in healthy donors. In the PCR, 60 Vbeta and 13 Jbeta primers were used. Data came from immunoSEQ multiplex PCR; TCRdb stores just in-frame clones and leaves some out. The repertoire holds about 140,000 clones, 61% seen once, with about 1.8% in the top ten. The sequencing input was PBMCs. The receptors stem from a male donor in good health and CMV-seronegative.

V is TRBV27 and J is TRBJ2-7, with 8 bases identical to TRBD1. The V gene end was trimmed by 5 bases and the J gene end by 6 bases; junction bases not matched to a gene: 12. Per the germline V gene, CDR1 is MNHEY and CDR2 is SMNVEV (reference sequence). The CDR3 sequence is 15 residues long. The CDR3 protein is CASSPSLHRGFEQYF. The CDR3 coding sequence is TGTGCCAGCAGTCCGTCCCTACACAGGGGGTTCGAGCAGTACTTC.

This clone was seen a few times. The chain carries TRBV7-3 and TRBJ2-2, with 9 nucleotides matching TRBD2. Trimming cost V 6 bases and J 4 bases; bases outside gene matches: 9. The CDR3 is 16 amino acids. CDR1 SGHTA and CDR2 FQGTGA come from the germline V gene. The CDR3: CASSPSGARGTGELFF. The CDR3 region has the DNA TGTGCCAGCAGTCCTAGCGGGGCGAGGGGCACCGGGGAGCTGTTTTTT.

The chain is built from TRBV5-1 and TRBJ1-2; tentatively, D is TRBD1 (6 bases). V was shortened by 0 bases and J by 6 bases, with 21 bases between the two germline ends. Germline CDR1 and CDR2: SGHRS and YFSETQ. The CDR3 length is 17 residues. The CDR3 loop reads CASSLDGTLFREDGYTF. The DNA of the CDR3 is TGCGCCAGCAGCTTGGACGGGACATTATTCCGAGAGGATGGCTACACCTTC.

The chain recombines TRBV2 with TRBJ2-6, with 8 positions matching TRBD1. This CDR3 spans 18 amino acids. CDR1 SNHLY and CDR2 FYNNEI come from the germline V gene. V lost 3 bases and J lost 0; bases outside the gene matches: 7. Here the CDR3 reads CASSDQTGAVSGANVLTF. The CDR3, as DNA: TGTGCCAGCAGTGACCAGACAGGGGCCGTCTCTGGGGCCAACGTCCTGACTTTC.

This chain uses TRBV5-6 with TRBJ2-5; 10 positions match TRBD1. The last part of the DNA fits TRBJ2-7 better; the J call may be wrong. Per the germline V gene, CDR1 is SGHDT and CDR2 is YYEEEE. This CDR3 has 14 residues. CDR3 DNA sequence: TGTGCCAGCAGCCATAGACAGGGGGCCAACGAGCAGTACTTC. This gives the protein CASSHRQGANEQYF.

This chain uses TRBV5-4 with TRBJ2-5; TRBD1 is a possible D gene (6 bases). CDR3 length: 15 residues. Looked up from germline, CDR1 is SGHNT and CDR2 is YYREEE (reference sequence). Trimming pared 4 bases from V and 5 bases from J, leaving 18 bases between. CDR3 amino acids: CASSPAGAGGETQYF. CDR3 in DNA: TGTGCCAGCAGCCCCGCAGGGGCGGGTGGGGAGACCCAGTACTTC. Looking up the rest from reference TRBV5-4 and TRBJ2-5 gives the full variable domain: ETGVTQSPTHLIKTRGQQVTLRCSSQSGHNTVSWYQQALGQGPQFIFQYYREEENGRGNFPPRFSGLQFPNYSSELNVNALELDDSALYLCASSPAGAGGETQYFGPGTRLLVL.

This clone showed up just once. This rearrangement joins TRBV19 to TRBJ2-3; D unresolved. The germline gives CDR1 LNHDA, CDR2 SQIVND (reference sequence). Deletions cut 3 bases from V and 2 bases from J, with 9 bases between. This CDR3 is 14 amino acids long. The CDR3, as DNA: TGTGCCAGTAGTATCACTGCGGCCACAGATACGCAGTATTTT. Translating gives CASSITAATDTQYF.

CDR3 amino acids: CAISEPPGLAGRYQETQYF. DNA of the CDR3: TGTGCCATCAGTGAGCCCCCGGGACTAGCTGGACGATATCAAGAGACCCAGTACTTC. The rearrangement uses TRBV10-3 and TRBJ2-5; 9 positions match TRBD2. V was pared by 2 bases and J by 2 bases, with 15 bases of the junction left unmatched. Germline V CDR1 and CDR2: ENHRY, SYGVKD. The CDR3 consists of 19 residues.

This clone was found once. The chain combines TRBV13 with TRBJ1-6; TRBD1 is a possible D gene (5 bases). From germline, CDR1 is PRHDT and CDR2 FYEKMQ (reference sequence). Trimming removed 1 base at V and 10 bases at J, with 11 bases between. There are 14 residues in the CDR3. The CDR3 reads CASSLEGVTSPLHF. The CDR3 DNA follows: TGTGCCAGCAGCTTAGAAGGGGTAACGTCACCCCTCCACTTT.